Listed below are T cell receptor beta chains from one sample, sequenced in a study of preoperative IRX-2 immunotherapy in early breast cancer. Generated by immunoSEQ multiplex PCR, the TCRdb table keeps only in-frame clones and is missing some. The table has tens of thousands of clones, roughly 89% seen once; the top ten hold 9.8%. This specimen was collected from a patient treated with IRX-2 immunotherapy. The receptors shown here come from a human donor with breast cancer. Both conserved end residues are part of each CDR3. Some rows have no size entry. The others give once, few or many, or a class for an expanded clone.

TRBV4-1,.,CASSRGTGSEKLFF
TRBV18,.,CASSPEGREKLFF
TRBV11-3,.,CASSSGQGNTEAFF
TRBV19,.,CASSIDGTSGNTIYF
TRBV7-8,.,CASSFDASSYNEQFF
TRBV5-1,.,CASTLAGVGQETQYF
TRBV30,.,CAWKQNTEAFF
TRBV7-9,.,CASSPRLGTVQETQYF
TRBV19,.,CASSWARSHSNQPQHF
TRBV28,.,CASSKWVVGSGANVLTF
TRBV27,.,CASSLTSGGYSTQYF
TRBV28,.,CASSMPGLKSSYEQYF
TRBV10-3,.,CAISERTGASALLYEQYF
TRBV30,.,CAWSKATNEKLFF
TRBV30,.,CAWSVWGADNEQFF
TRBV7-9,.,CASRWDSNEKLFF
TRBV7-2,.,CASSIRRSSYEQYF
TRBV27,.,CASRPGTSGRSNHEQYF
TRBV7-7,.,CASSPVTGGASYEQYF
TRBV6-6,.,CASSSGPYEQYF
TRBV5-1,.,CASSLRTGGTEAFF
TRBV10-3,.,CAITISGGGTDTQYF
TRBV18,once,CASSPRENEQFF
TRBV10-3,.,CAISEEGAGEKLFF
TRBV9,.,CASSPPGRELNEQYF
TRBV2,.,CASAVTGVPYGYTF
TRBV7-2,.,CASRIAGGRYNEQFF
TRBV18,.,CASSPSGGVSGNTIYF
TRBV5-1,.,CASSLAGGTNEKLFF
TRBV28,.,CASRYRSKSPLHF
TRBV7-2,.,CASSIFGGEYEQFF
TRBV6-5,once,CASSRQDLGEKLFF
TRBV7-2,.,CASSYSWGSTEAFF
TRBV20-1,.,CSAFRGEKLFF
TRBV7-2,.,CASSLAGQVYQPQHF
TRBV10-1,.,CASSPDTQETQYF
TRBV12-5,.,CASGLVLNRGRETQYF
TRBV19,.,CASSIFGGGAWETQYF
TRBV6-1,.,CASLGGGGNQETQYF
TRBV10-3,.,CAISESGAGGGAGNYEQYF
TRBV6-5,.,CASSYSTGSGNTIYF